This TCR beta chain appears in the sequencing data of a study of control samples from healthy donors and cancer patients. V was clipped by 4 bases and J by 3 bases, with 8 bases between them. The CDR3 has 12 amino acids. The germline V gene has CDR1 SGHDT and CDR2 YYEEEE. As concerns this clone: This specimen includes other DNA sequences encoding the same CDR3.

Clones were read by immunoSEQ multiplex PCR, and TCRdb kept only the in-frame ones, dropping some. The sample shows approximately 120,000 clones, more than 70% of them seen only once. Sequencing input: blood. V and J are TRBV5-6 and TRBJ2-7; D perhaps matches TRBD2 (6 bases). The clonotype comes from a man between 60 and 75 years old in good health. CDR3: CASSLGGYEQYF. In nucleotides, the CDR3 is TGTGCCAGCAGCCTCGGGGGCTACGAGCAGTACTTC.